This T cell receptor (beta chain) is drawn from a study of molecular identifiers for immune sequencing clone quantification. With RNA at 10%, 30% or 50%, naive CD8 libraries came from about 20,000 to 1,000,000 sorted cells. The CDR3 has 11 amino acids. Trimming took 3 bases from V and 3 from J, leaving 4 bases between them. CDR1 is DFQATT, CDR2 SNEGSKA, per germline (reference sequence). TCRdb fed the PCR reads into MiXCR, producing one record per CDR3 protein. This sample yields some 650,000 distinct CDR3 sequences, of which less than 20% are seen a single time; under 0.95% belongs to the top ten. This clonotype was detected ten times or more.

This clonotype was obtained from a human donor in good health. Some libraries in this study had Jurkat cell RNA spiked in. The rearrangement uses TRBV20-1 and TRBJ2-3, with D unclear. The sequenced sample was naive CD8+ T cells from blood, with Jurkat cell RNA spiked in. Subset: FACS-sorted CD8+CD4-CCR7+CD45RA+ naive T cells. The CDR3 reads CSARETDTQYF. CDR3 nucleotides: TGCAGTGCTAGGGAAACAGATACGCAGTATTTT.